The clone carrying this T cell receptor beta chain was seen a few times. Its specificity is not known. This CDR3 has 18 residues. Trimming shortened V by 5 bases and J by 5 bases, and 25 bases separated the two germline ends. Germline CDR1 reads SGHNT; CDR2 reads YENEEA. MiXCR, applied by TCRdb to the 5' RACE reads, yields one record per CDR3 protein. This sample has roughly 610,000 distinct CDR3 sequences, with about 18% found just once. These data originate in a study of T-cell memory formation after mild COVID-19. Study observations and caveats: Of the contracting clones, CD4+ ones lay mainly in CM and EM, and CD8+ ones in EMRA.

Material: PBMCs or a T cell subset sorted from them (not recorded which). The chain employs TRBV11-3 and TRBJ2-1; tentatively, D is TRBD1 or TRBD2 (7 bases each). The TCR comes from an adult woman who had mild COVID-19 (a few samples of this study predate the infection). Cell type and time point are not known. This chain's CDR3 is CASSPGGIRTGPNNEQFF. The CDR3 bases are TGTGCCAGCAGCCCCGGGGGGATAAGGACAGGCCCCAACAATGAGCAGTTCTTC.